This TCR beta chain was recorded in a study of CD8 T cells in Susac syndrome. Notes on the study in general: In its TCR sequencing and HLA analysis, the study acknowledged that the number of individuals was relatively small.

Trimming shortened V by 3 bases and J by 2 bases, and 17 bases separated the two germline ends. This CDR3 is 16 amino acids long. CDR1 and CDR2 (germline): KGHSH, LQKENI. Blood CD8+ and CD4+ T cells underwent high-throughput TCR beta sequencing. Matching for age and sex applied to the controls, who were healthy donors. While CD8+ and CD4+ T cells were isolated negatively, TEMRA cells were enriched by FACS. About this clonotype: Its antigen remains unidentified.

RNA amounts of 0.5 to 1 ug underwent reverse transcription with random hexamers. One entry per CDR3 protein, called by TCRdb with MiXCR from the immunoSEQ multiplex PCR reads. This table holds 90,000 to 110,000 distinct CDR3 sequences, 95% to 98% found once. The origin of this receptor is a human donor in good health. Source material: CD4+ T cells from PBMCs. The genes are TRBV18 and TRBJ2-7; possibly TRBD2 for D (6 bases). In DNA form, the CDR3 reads TGTGCCAGCTCACCCGGCCGCCCAGGCGGGACCTACGAGCAGTACTTC. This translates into CASSPGRPGGTYEQYF.